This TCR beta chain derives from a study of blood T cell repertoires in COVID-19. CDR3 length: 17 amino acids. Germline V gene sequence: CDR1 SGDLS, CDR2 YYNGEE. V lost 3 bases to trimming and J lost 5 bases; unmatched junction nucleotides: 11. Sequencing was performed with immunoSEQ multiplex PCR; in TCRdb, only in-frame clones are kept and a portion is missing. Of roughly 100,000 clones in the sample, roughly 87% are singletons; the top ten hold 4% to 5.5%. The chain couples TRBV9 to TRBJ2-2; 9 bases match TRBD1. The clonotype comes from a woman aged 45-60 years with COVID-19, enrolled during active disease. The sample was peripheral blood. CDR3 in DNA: TGTGCCAGCAGCGGAAAATCACAGGGGGCTTGGACCGGGGAGCTGTTTTTT. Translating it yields CASSGKSQGAWTGELFF.